The source of this TCR beta chain is a study of T cells in Graves' hyperthyroidism and ophthalmopathy. From germline, CDR1 is SGHNT and CDR2 YYREEE (reference sequence). The CDR3 runs 19 residues. V was clipped by 2 bases and J by 5 bases, with 27 bases between them. TCR beta CDR3 regions were amplified from RNA transcripts. The TCR CDR3 first-round RT-PCR relied on the HTBI primer set. TCRdb reprocessed the multiplex PCR reads with MiXCR, giving one entry per CDR3 protein. Among approximately 30,000 distinct CDR3 sequences listed, 45% to 55% were seen once. This TCR was sampled from a woman between 35 and 50 years old with Graves' ophthalmopathy. Material for sequencing was blood. The rearrangement joins TRBV5-4 to TRBJ2-3, with D maybe TRBD1 (5 bases). The CDR3 is CASSFWQGTARIGVDTQYF. The CDR3 nucleotides read TGTGCCAGCAGCTTCTGGCAGGGTACGGCAAGGATAGGGGTAGATACGCAGTATTTT.